This T cell receptor beta chain stems from a study of blood T cell repertoires in COVID-19. Study details: Spain, Italy and the United States supplied samples that represented acute and convalescent COVID-19. T cells, B-cell-depleted T cells, or PBMCs supplied cDNA or gDNA.

Germline CDR1 is SEHNR and CDR2 is FQNEAQ (reference sequence). V was cut by 3 bases and J by 7 bases, with 15 bases left in between. The length of the CDR3 is 14 residues. Profiled with immunoSEQ multiplex PCR; TCRdb holds only in-frame clones, not every one. This table holds 90,000 to 120,000 clones, over 60% found once. The source is a man in his sixties or seventies with acute or convalescent COVID-19. The gene calls are TRBV7-9 and TRBJ1-1, with D perhaps TRBD1 (6 bases). The sample consisted of peripheral blood. This CDR3 reads CASSFQQGSREAFF. CDR3 coding DNA: TGTGCCAGCAGCTTTCAGCAGGGGTCGCGTGAAGCTTTCTTT.